What follows are 25 T cell receptor beta chains derived from one specimen sequenced in a study of T-cell reconstitution after alpha-beta-depleted transplantation in children. As it was prepared, the TCRbeta library received unique molecular identifiers. From the PCR reads, TCRdb called clonotypes with MiXCR, one entry per CDR3 protein. The sample carries about 830,000 distinct CDR3 sequences, approximately 15% recorded once. Source: PBMCs, mostly from graft donor cells, taken 360 days after TCRalphabeta/CD19-depleted stem cell transplant. The receptors stem from a male patient between 10 and 17 years old who had a stem cell transplant for acute lymphoblastic leukemia, so the T cells may come from the graft donor.

The rearrangement joins TRBV7-8 to TRBJ1-1; a possible D gene is TRBD1 (5 bases). The ends were cut back, 2 bases at V and 8 bases at J, with 12 bases in the middle. Germline values: CDR1 SGHVS, CDR2 FQNEAQ. The CDR3 is 13 amino acids. The CDR3 region has the DNA TGTGCCAGCAGCTTAAGGGGTGTTAGGGAAGCTTTCTTT. Translating it yields CASSLRGVREAFF.

The chain combines TRBV20-1 with TRBJ2-7; TRBD2 agrees at 10 bases. V was pared by 1 base and J by 3 bases, with 9 bases of the junction left unmatched. Germline-derived CDR1 and CDR2 are DFQATT and SNEGSKA (reference sequence). CDR3 size: 16 residues. CDR3 in DNA: TGCAGTGCTAGAGCGCCCCCTAGCGGGAGTCTCTACGAGCAGTACTTC. Translation gives CSARAPPSGSLYEQYF.

V gene TRBV25-1 combines with J gene TRBJ2-1; 11 bases agree with TRBD2. Germline lookup yields CDR1 MGHDK and CDR2 SYGVNS. There are 21 residues in the CDR3. The junction had 16 bases not matched to a gene; V was cut back by 2 bases and J by 1 base. The CDR3 DNA follows: TGTGCCAGCAGTGAACAAAGGTGGGGTAGCGGGAGGGCCCGGTCCTACAATGAGCAGTTCTTC. It specifies CASSEQRWGSGRARSYNEQFF.

CDR3 in DNA: TGTGCCAGCAGCTGGGGACTGGCCCCCTCGGTCGGCGAGAAGTTCTTC. Its translation: CASSWGLAPSVGEKFF. The rearrangement joins TRBV5-4 to TRBJ2-1, with a tentative D call TRBD2 (6 bases). V lost 3 bases to trimming and J lost 14 bases, with 27 bases between them. This CDR3 region has 16 residues. Germline assignment: CDR1 SGHNT and CDR2 YYREEE (reference sequence).

This clonotype has only a few counts. The rearrangement uses TRBV6-1 and TRBJ2-1; D not certain. V gave up 4 bases and J gave up 4 bases, with 14 bases separating them. This CDR3 is built from 15 residues. CDR1 and CDR2 (germline): MNHNS, SASEGT. The CDR3 sequence is CASSASRGMYNEQFF. CDR3 sequence (DNA): TGTGCCAGCAGTGCCTCCCGCGGAATGTACAATGAGCAGTTCTTC.

This clonotype was observed many times. The rearrangement links TRBV5-1 to TRBJ2-7, with 11 bases fitting TRBD2. Germline trimming cut 2 bases from V and 5 bases from J; bases unmatched to any gene: 9. Germline V gene data show CDR1 as SGHRS and CDR2 as YFSETQ. The CDR3 loop spans 16 amino acids. Here the CDR3 DNA reads TGCGCCAGCAGCTTCCCGCTAGCGGGAGGAGCCAACGAGCAGTACTTC. Encoded protein: CASSFPLAGGANEQYF.

This clonotype was picked up many times. The chain is built from TRBV20-1 and TRBJ1-3, with 9 bases fitting TRBD1. V was pared by 6 bases and J by 5 bases, with 14 bases of the junction left unmatched. The V gene's germline CDR1 is DFQATT and CDR2 SNEGSKA (reference sequence). The CDR3 is 16 residues long. This chain's CDR3 is CSAPNPWGQGRNTIYF. The CDR3 DNA reads TGCAGTGCGCCTAACCCCTGGGGACAGGGACGAAACACCATATATTTT.

This chain connects TRBV4-1 to TRBJ2-2; D may correspond to TRBD1 or TRBD2 (5 bases each). The V and J ends lost 0 bases and 4 bases respectively, with 15 bases between them. There are 17 residues in the CDR3. Germline V gives CDR1 MGHRA, CDR2 YSYEKL. Here the CDR3 reads CASSQDQSGRVTGELFF. CDR3 bases: TGCGCCAGCAGCCAAGATCAATCGGGACGGGTCACCGGGGAGCTGTTTTTT.

This clonotype was observed a few times. The chain has TRBV7-9 and TRBJ1-5; TRBD1 might be the D (5 bases). Germline lookup yields CDR1 SEHNR and CDR2 FQNEAQ (reference sequence). Trimming pared 2 bases from V and 3 bases from J, leaving 8 bases between. The CDR3 consists of 14 residues. CDR3 sequence (DNA): TGTGCCAGCAGCTTATCAGGGACCAATCAGCCCCAGCATTTT. As protein: CASSLSGTNQPQHF.

This clonotype was counted a single time. The rearrangement uses TRBV18 and TRBJ2-5, with D possibly being TRBD1 (6 bases). The V and J ends lost 5 bases and 5 bases respectively, with 21 bases between them. Germline V gene lookup returns CDR1 KGHSH and CDR2 LQKENI. CDR3 length: 16 residues. The CDR3: CASSSQPGTGQETQYF. The CDR3, as DNA: TGTGCCAGCTCATCACAACCTGGTACAGGGCAGGAGACCCAGTACTTC.

The chain is built from TRBV4-1 and TRBJ2-1; 9 bases are shared with TRBD1. Germline loops: CDR1 MGHRA, CDR2 YSYEKL. The CDR3 has 17 residues. With 1 base clipped from V and 0 bases from J, the junction kept 4 bases outside the gene matches. CDR3 DNA sequence: TGCGCCAGCAGCCAAGGAAGGGACAGGGTCTCCTACAATGAGCAGTTCTTC. Its translation: CASSQGRDRVSYNEQFF.

In the case of this clonotype: This may come from a read error, since a much larger clone is one base off. V usage is TRBV28 and J usage is TRBJ1-4, with D unresolved. Germline V gene lookup returns CDR1 MDHEN and CDR2 SYDVKM. This CDR3 is built from 12 residues. CDR3 coding DNA: TGTGTCAGCAGTTTAAGCTATGAAAAACTGTTTTTT. This codes for CVSSLSYEKLFF.

The J gene is TRBJ1-1, the V gene TRBV12-3 or TRBV12-4, with D tentatively TRBD1 (6 bases). The CDR3 runs to 16 residues. Between the trimmed V and J ends, which lost 2 bases and 10 bases, there was a span of 23 bases. CDR3 bases: TGTGCCAGCAGTTTATCTGCCCAGGTTGGGGGCCGGGGAGCTTTCTTT. It codes for CASSLSAQVGGRGAFF.

This clonotype was picked up many times. V and J are TRBV9 and TRBJ2-3; the match to TRBD2 covers 7 bases. The trim removed 5 bases at V and 2 bases at J, leaving 8 bases unmatched. This CDR3 has 15 amino acids. The germline V gene has CDR1 SGDLS and CDR2 YYNGEE. CDR3 amino acids: CASRGGRSNTDTQYF. The CDR3, as DNA: TGTGCCAGCAGGGGAGGGAGGTCAAACACAGATACGCAGTATTTT.

In this sample, this clonotype turned up a few times. This chain connects TRBV18 to TRBJ1-4; D might be TRBD1 (6 bases). CDR3 length: 16 residues. V lost 2 bases and J 8 bases, leaving 18 bases between the germline ends. The germline V gene has CDR1 KGHSH and CDR2 LQKENI. CDR3 amino acids: CASSPSAAQGGEKLFF. CDR3 DNA: TGTGCCAGCTCACCATCAGCGGCACAGGGAGGCGAAAAACTGTTTTTT.

The chain links TRBV18 to TRBJ2-7; TRBD1 matches at 7 bases. CDR3 length: 15 residues. J gave up 3 bases and V 3 bases, and 8 bases lay outside the gene matches. The germline V gene encodes CDR1 KGHSH and CDR2 LQKENI. CDR3 coding DNA: TGTGCCAGCTCACCGCCTTGGGGACAGTACTACGAGCAGTACTTC. It translates to CASSPPWGQYYEQYF.

This chain joins TRBV7-3 and TRBJ1-1; 7 bases agree with TRBD1. The CDR3 is 14 residues long. CDR1 SGHTA and CDR2 FQGTGA come from the germline V gene. J lost 8 bases, V lost 5 bases, and 11 bases had no gene match. The DNA of the CDR3 is TGTGCCAGCAGCCCGACAGGGAACTCTTTGGAAGCTTTCTTT. Translated, it gives CASSPTGNSLEAFF.

The CDR3: CASSSGTSGFQETQYF. CDR3 DNA sequence: TGTGCCAGCAGTTCTGGGACTAGCGGGTTTCAAGAGACCCAGTACTTC. The chain uses TRBV12-3 or TRBV12-4 and TRBJ2-5; 12 bases line up with TRBD2. CDR3 length equals 16 residues. V shed 4 bases, J shed 2 bases, and the junction held 5 bases outside the gene matches.

This clonotype came up a few times. This sequence joins TRBV5-1 and TRBJ2-7; D tentatively reads TRBD1 or TRBD2 (6 bases each). Deletions cut 7 bases from V and 7 bases from J, with 18 bases between. CDR3 length: 13 amino acids. Germline CDR1 SGHRS, CDR2 YFSETQ. CDR3 region: CASFGGGTREQYF. The CDR3 DNA reads as TGCGCCAGCTTCGGGGGCGGGACGAGGGAGCAGTACTTC.

The chain couples TRBV5-4 to TRBJ2-5; D tentatively reads TRBD1 or TRBD2 (5 bases each). The V and J ends lost 5 bases and 5 bases respectively, with 16 bases between them. Germline values: CDR1 SGHNT, CDR2 YYREEE (reference sequence). The CDR3 has 14 residues. DNA for the CDR3: TGTGCCAGCAGTGTGGGGGAACCGTGGGAGACCCAGTACTTC. Translation: CASSVGEPWETQYF.

This clonotype was seen only a few times. The V gene is TRBV27, the J gene TRBJ2-7; possible D gene TRBD1, 6 bases. The V end lost 3 bases, the J end lost 1 base, and 13 bases lay between the germline ends. The CDR3 extends over 15 amino acids. CDR1 and CDR2 from the germline V gene are MNHEY and SMNVEV (reference sequence). The CDR3 here is CASSFRTGPSYEQYF. The CDR3 DNA is TGTGCCAGCAGTTTCAGAACAGGGCCTTCCTACGAGCAGTACTTC.

This clonotype has just a few counts. The V and J genes are TRBV7-6 and TRBJ1-6, with D perhaps TRBD1 (5 bases). Trimming stripped 3 bases from V and 5 bases from J, with 11 bases between. Germline CDR1 reads SGHVS; CDR2 reads FNYEAQ. This CDR3 has 15 amino acids. CDR3 sequence (DNA): TGTGCCAGCAGCTTTTCGGGGGGACATAATTCACCCCTCCACTTT. Its translation is CASSFSGGHNSPLHF.

The rearrangement joins TRBV19 to TRBJ2-1, with D perhaps TRBD1 (5 bases). The germline gives CDR1 LNHDA, CDR2 SQIVND (reference sequence). The CDR3 spans 16 residues. Trimming removed 2 bases at V and 2 bases at J, with 13 bases between. This CDR3 reads CASSIMGQGTYNEQFF. CDR3 DNA: TGTGCCAGTAGTATAATGGGGCAGGGTACCTACAATGAGCAGTTCTTC.

On this clonotype itself: An end of the junction does not agree with germline; a read error may underlie this. The rearrangement joins TRBV5-1 to TRBJ2-2; 11 positions agree with TRBD1. Germline assignment: CDR1 SGHRS and CDR2 YFSETQ. The CDR3 totals 15 residues. CDR3 region: CASSPWTGGTGDLFF. The CDR3 region has the DNA TGCGCCAGCAGCCCCTGGACAGGGGGCACCGGGGATCTGTTTTTT.

This clonotype has at least ten counts. The chain employs TRBV6-5 and TRBJ2-6; D unclear. Trimming took 2 bases from V and 0 from J, leaving 5 bases between them. This CDR3 has 15 amino acids. CDR1 is MNHEY and CDR2 is SVGAGI in the germline V gene. CDR3 DNA sequence: TGTGCCAGCAGTTACGTGGGCTCTGGGGCCAACGTCCTGACTTTC. This codes for CASSYVGSGANVLTF.